Below, 30 T cell receptor beta chains from the same sample are listed, as sequenced in a study of blood T cell repertoires in COVID-19. Here immunoSEQ multiplex PCR was the method, and the copy in TCRdb shows in-frame clones only, minus some. The sample lists roughly 220,000 clones, 80% to 90% seen once, with 20% in the top ten. Sequencing input: peripheral blood. The receptors here all came from a man in his thirties or forties with active or convalescent COVID-19.

In this sample, this clone turned up many times. The V and J genes are TRBV19 and TRBJ2-2, with TRBD2 as a possible D gene (6 bases). The CDR3 runs 15 residues. Germline CDR1 is LNHDA and CDR2 is SQIVND (reference sequence). V lost 1 base and J 2 bases, leaving 8 bases between the germline ends. The chain's CDR3 is CASSIAGTNTGELFF. CDR3 coding DNA: TGTGCCAGTAGTATAGCCGGGACTAACACCGGGGAGCTGTTTTTT.

This clone is a singleton in its sample. V usage is TRBV27 and J usage is TRBJ1-3, with a weak D call TRBD1 (6 bases). This CDR3 spans 13 amino acids. Trimming removed 10 bases from V and 4 bases from J, with 14 bases in between. Germline CDR1 is MNHEY and CDR2 is SMNVEV (reference sequence). This CDR3 reads CATQGSGGNTIYF. The DNA of the CDR3 is TGTGCCACACAGGGTTCGGGAGGAAACACCATATATTTT.

The CDR3 DNA reads TGTGCCAGTAGTAGGGGCGACAGGGGCCATGGCTACACCTTC. It is translated as CASSRGDRGHGYTF. This chain uses TRBV19 with TRBJ1-2, with 8 nucleotides matching TRBD1. The CDR3 extends over 14 amino acids. Germline CDR1 reads LNHDA; CDR2 reads SQIVND (reference sequence). The V gene end was trimmed by 4 bases and the J gene end by 6 bases; junction bases not matched to a gene: 7.

This clone was picked up a small number of times. This chain joins TRBV27 and TRBJ1-5, with D possibly being TRBD1 (5 bases). Germline assignment: CDR1 MNHEY and CDR2 SMNVEV (reference sequence). This CDR3 contains 17 residues. V was pared by 5 bases and J by 0 bases, with 17 bases between. In DNA form, the CDR3 reads TGTGCCAGCAGTCCTCTGCCGGGGGAGGCTAGCAATCAGCCCCAGCATTTT. Its protein is CASSPLPGEASNQPQHF.

The V gene is TRBV27, the J gene TRBJ1-6, with TRBD1 identical over 7 bases. The CDR3 is 14 amino acids. J gave up 4 bases and V 8 bases, and 5 bases lay outside the gene matches. Germline lookup yields CDR1 MNHEY and CDR2 SMNVEV (reference sequence). The CDR3: CASQRDSYNSPLHF. CDR3 DNA sequence: TGTGCCAGCCAACGGGACAGTTATAATTCACCCCTCCACTTT.

V is TRBV4-1 and J is TRBJ2-3, with a tentative D call TRBD2 (6 bases). Trimming took 1 base from V and 1 from J, leaving 15 bases between them. This CDR3 is built from 17 residues. Germline assignment: CDR1 MGHRA and CDR2 YSYEKL. CDR3 sequence reads: CASSQVGLAEGTDTQYF. CDR3 sequence (DNA): TGCGCCAGCAGCCAAGTTGGGTTAGCGGAAGGCACAGATACGCAGTATTTT.

This clone is a singleton in its sample. The chain couples TRBV28 to TRBJ2-7; TRBD1 matches 9 bases. From germline, CDR1 is MDHEN and CDR2 SYDVKM. J gave up 1 base and V 5 bases, and 18 bases lay outside the gene matches. This CDR3 has 19 residues. The CDR3 here is CASSPLPGQGSYRSYEQYF. CDR3 DNA sequence: TGTGCCAGCAGTCCGCTGCCGGGACAGGGATCATACAGGTCCTACGAGCAGTACTTC.

The chain joins TRBV28 to TRBJ1-5, with D perhaps matching TRBD1 (5 bases). V was clipped by 3 bases and J by 1 base, with 13 bases between them. The CDR3 consists of 16 residues. Germline lookup yields CDR1 MDHEN and CDR2 SYDVKM. The chain's CDR3 is CASSFRGGVSNQPQHF. CDR3 sequence (DNA): TGTGCCAGCAGTTTCCGGGGGGGTGTAAGCAATCAGCCCCAGCATTTT.

CDR3 nucleotides: TGTGCCAGCAGCCTGAGGACTAGCGGTTTGGATGAGCAGTTCTTC. It yields the protein CASSLRTSGLDEQFF. V gene TRBV7-3 combines with J gene TRBJ2-1; 10 bases are a match to TRBD2. The length of the CDR3 is 15 residues. The germline CDR1 and CDR2 sequences are SGHTA and FQGTGA. V gave up 5 bases and J gave up 8 bases; unmatched junction bases: 9.

The gene calls are TRBV5-1 and TRBJ1-2; TRBD1 matches 8 bases. The ends lost 2 bases at V and 4 bases at J; junction bases unmatched: 13. The CDR3 length is 17 residues. Germline V gene data show CDR1 as SGHRS and CDR2 as YFSETQ. CDR3 protein: CASSLGQGAGEGYGYTF. The CDR3 nucleotides are TGCGCCAGCAGCTTAGGGCAGGGGGCTGGTGAAGGCTATGGCTACACCTTC.

This clone was seen just once. The chain has TRBV6-5 and TRBJ1-5; 8 nucleotides match TRBD1. This CDR3 spans 15 amino acids. Germline V lookup: CDR1 MNHEY, CDR2 SVGAGI. After removal of 7 bases from V and 2 bases from J, the junction contained 7 bases not matched to a gene. The CDR3 loop reads CASNPGGSGNQPQHF. In DNA, the CDR3 is TGTGCCAGCAATCCAGGGGGCTCGGGCAATCAGCCCCAGCATTTT.

In its sample, this clone ranks as medium-sized. The junction departs from the called germline gene at one end, perhaps through a read error. V is TRBV7-9 and J is TRBJ2-7, with TRBD1 matching 9 bases. The CDR3 covers 12 residues. Germline-derived CDR1 and CDR2 are SEHNR and FQNEAQ (reference sequence). Written as DNA, the CDR3 is TGTGCCAGCAGCTTAACCCCGGGACAGGGAAGCTTC. Protein sequence: CASSLTPGQGSF.

The chain uses TRBV5-4 and TRBJ1-1; D ambiguous. The CDR3 is 13 amino acids. The V gene's germline CDR1 is SGHNT and CDR2 YYREEE (reference sequence). Trimming stripped 5 bases from V and 5 bases from J, with 13 bases between. The CDR3 DNA reads as TGTGCCAGCAGGCCGCCTGGCGGAACTGAAGCTTTCTTT. This encodes CASRPPGGTEAFF.

The V gene is TRBV7-9, the J gene TRBJ2-1; TRBD2 aligns across 10 bases. V gave up 5 bases and J gave up 10 bases; unmatched junction bases: 14. The CDR3 contains 16 residues. CDR1 is SEHNR and CDR2 is FQNEAQ in the germline V gene (reference sequence). This chain's CDR3 is CASSKGLAAIAGEQFF. The CDR3 DNA is TGTGCCAGCAGCAAAGGACTAGCGGCTATAGCTGGGGAGCAGTTCTTC.

The rearrangement links TRBV9 to TRBJ1-3, with a weak D call TRBD1 (6 bases). V was clipped by 4 bases and J by 2 bases, with 10 bases between them. CDR3 length equals 14 residues. CDR1 and CDR2 from the germline V gene are SGDLS and YYNGEE. CDR3 sequence: CASSSDRTGNTIYF. CDR3 in DNA: TGTGCCAGCAGCTCCGACAGGACTGGAAACACCATATATTTT.

This clone was counted once. The J gene is TRBJ2-3, the V gene TRBV6-6; possibly TRBD2 for D (5 bases). This CDR3 spans 15 amino acids. Looked up from germline, CDR1 is MNHNY and CDR2 is SVGAGI (reference sequence). Trimming pared 7 bases from V and 0 bases from J, leaving 14 bases between. The CDR3 reads CASTIARASTDTQYF. CDR3 nucleotides: TGTGCCAGCACCATAGCGCGAGCTAGCACAGATACGCAGTATTTT.

CDR3 in amino acids: CAASQGLTGELFF. DNA of the CDR3: TGTGCCGCGTCCCAGGGGCTCACCGGGGAGCTGTTTTTT. V usage is TRBV12-3 or TRBV12-4 and J usage is TRBJ2-2; perhaps TRBD1 as D (6 bases). The length of the CDR3 is 13 residues. Trimming took 11 bases from V and 4 from J, leaving 14 bases between them.

The chain joins TRBV19 to TRBJ1-5, with D possibly matching TRBD1 (5 bases). V shed 5 bases and J shed 4 bases, with 21 bases lying between them. Germline assignment: CDR1 LNHDA and CDR2 SQIVND (reference sequence). This CDR3 has 17 amino acids. The CDR3 DNA sequence: TGTGCCAGTAGTGTTGACAGCGTCCCATCCCGGAATCAGCCCCAGCATTTT. Protein product: CASSVDSVPSRNQPQHF.

J is TRBJ2-3 and V is TRBV7-9; TRBD2 is a possible D gene (6 bases). V was trimmed by 0 bases and J by 4 bases, leaving 17 bases between them. Germline V gives CDR1 SEHNR, CDR2 FQNEAQ (reference sequence). The CDR3 is 17 amino acids. The chain's CDR3 is CASSLAESGPTPDTQYF. CDR3 bases: TGTGCCAGCAGCTTAGCAGAGAGCGGGCCTACCCCAGATACGCAGTATTTT.

This chain uses TRBV7-9 with TRBJ1-1; no clear D gene. There are 13 residues in the CDR3. In germline, CDR1 is SEHNR, CDR2 FQNEAQ (reference sequence). V was cut by 5 bases and J by 2 bases, with 9 bases left in between. The DNA for the CDR3 is TGTGCCAGCAGCGCCCAGGAAAACACTGAAGCTTTCTTT. Amino acid sequence: CASSAQENTEAFF.

The chain has TRBV5-4 and TRBJ1-2; maybe TRBD1 (5 bases). The CDR3 has 12 residues. V lost 6 bases and J 0 bases, leaving 6 bases between the germline ends. CDR1 is SGHNT, CDR2 YYREEE, per germline (reference sequence). The CDR3 here is CASIGANYGYTF. The CDR3 nucleotides read TGTGCCAGCATAGGGGCTAACTATGGCTACACCTTC.

The rearrangement links TRBV6-5 to TRBJ2-7, with 13 nucleotides matching TRBD2. Germline assignment: CDR1 MNHEY and CDR2 SVGAGI. The V gene end was trimmed by 7 bases and the J gene end by 2 bases; junction bases not matched to a gene: 5. The CDR3 spans 15 residues. CDR3 nucleotides: TGTGCCAGCACCTTGACTAGCGGGAGGACCTACGAGCAGTACTTC. It encodes CASTLTSGRTYEQYF.

The rearrangement joins TRBV4-2 to TRBJ2-5, with a tentative D call TRBD2 (5 bases). The germline gives CDR1 LGHNA, CDR2 YNFKEQ. V was cut by 5 bases and J by 5 bases, with 24 bases left in between. This CDR3 region has 17 residues. This chain's CDR3 is CASSEAARARRVETQYF. CDR3 nucleotides: TGTGCCAGCAGCGAAGCAGCACGGGCCCGGCGGGTTGAGACCCAGTACTTC.

The chain has TRBV7-9 and TRBJ2-1; 7 bases match TRBD2. Germline V gene lookup returns CDR1 SEHNR and CDR2 FQNEAQ (reference sequence). The CDR3 sequence is 15 residues long. J gave up 9 bases and V 7 bases, and 15 bases lay outside the gene matches. Here the CDR3 DNA reads TGTGCCAGCACCCAGGCCACTCGGGGGGTCGGTGAGCAGTTCTTC. This encodes CASTQATRGVGEQFF.

The V and J genes are TRBV9 and TRBJ1-6, with no clear D. CDR1 SGDLS and CDR2 YYNGEE come from the germline V gene. V shed 0 bases and J shed 10 bases, with 17 bases lying between them. CDR3 length: 16 amino acids. CDR3 loop: CASSVGLEATESPLHF. In DNA form, the CDR3 reads TGTGCCAGCAGCGTAGGTTTGGAAGCAACAGAGTCACCCCTCCACTTT.

The V gene is TRBV29-1, the J gene TRBJ2-3; D is ambiguous. The CDR3 has 12 residues. Germline CDR1 and CDR2: SQVTM and ANQGSEA. The germline V and J ends were trimmed by 8 bases and 6 bases, with 15 bases remaining between them. The CDR3 DNA reads as TGCAGCCCCCTCGGTCCGTCGGATACGCAGTATTTT. This sequence encodes CSPLGPSDTQYF.

This chain uses TRBV28 with TRBJ2-3; 8 bases match TRBD1. CDR1 MDHEN and CDR2 SYDVKM come from the germline V gene. The ends lost 3 bases at V and 2 bases at J; junction bases unmatched: 10. This CDR3 region has 17 residues. The CDR3 bases are TGTGCCAGCAGTTTCTCTTACCAGGGGGCCTTCACAGATACGCAGTATTTT. Amino acids: CASSFSYQGAFTDTQYF.

V gene TRBV19 combines with J gene TRBJ2-1, with TRBD2 identical over 9 bases. V lost 6 bases, J lost 5 bases, and 5 bases stayed unmatched. CDR1 and CDR2 (germline): LNHDA, SQIVND (reference sequence). CDR3 length equals 14 residues. In DNA form, the CDR3 reads TGTGCCAGTAGCTTAGCGGGGGCACACAATGAGCAGTTCTTC. It codes for CASSLAGAHNEQFF.

The gene calls are TRBV21-1 and TRBJ2-3; TRBD2, the table's D call, lacks a check against the DNA. TRBV21-1 is a known pseudogene. The CDR3 spans 15 residues. CDR3 DNA: TGTGCCAGCGCGGGCAGGCTACTCTCGGGGGATACGCAGTATTTT. Protein product: CASAGRLLSGDTQYF.

The genes are TRBV7-9 and TRBJ2-4; 14 bases fit TRBD2. CDR1 and CDR2 from the germline V gene are SEHNR and FQNEAQ (reference sequence). The trim removed 3 bases at V and 9 bases at J, leaving 13 bases unmatched. The CDR3 has 18 residues. The DNA for the CDR3 is TGTGCCAGCAGCTTTGGGACTAGCGGGAGTACGGGGAGGGGCATTCAGTACTTC. It specifies CASSFGTSGSTGRGIQYF.